This TCR beta chain was sequenced for a study of blood T cell repertoires in COVID-19 (dated by TCRdb to between 2020 and 2021). Regarding the research as a whole: Collaborator samples came from the United States, Italy and Spain and covered acute and convalescent phases of COVID-19. The samples were drawn from the first 160 participants of the ongoing ImmuneRACE study and from 1,254 subjects provided by 6 global collaborators. The prospective study material was composed of cDNA or gDNA derived from T cells, B-cell-depleted T cells, or PBMCs. Deeply sampled blood TCRbeta repertoires from subjects exposed to, actively infected with, or recovered from COVID-19 were included in the dataset. Where available, HLA class I and class II types were obtained from metadata supplied by the sample provider rather than from assay-based typing. The repertoires were made available in a free public database intended to serve as a resource for research on the immune response to SARS-CoV-2. The sample metadata nearly always contained a de-identified subject ID, COVID-19 status, age in years and sex.

From the cysteine up to the phenylalanine, the CDR3 has a length of 16 residues. The retained sequence is limited to the CDR3, 48 bases, with the frame set at the first base. Based on the germline V gene, the CDR1 and CDR2 sequences are MDHEN and SYDVKM. The trim is 11 bases for V and 1 base for J, with a gap of 21 bases between the germline ends. As regards this clone: The clone's antigen remains unknown. No base quality values were provided; no much bigger clone lies one nucleotide off.

In Seattle, one collaborating source enrolled patients while the infection was active and tracked those patients longitudinally over the course of disease. Collaborating institutions collected whole blood in K2EDTA tubes following their own protocols. For TCRbeta analysis, collaborator samples were shipped as frozen whole blood, as isolated PBMCs, or as DNA extracted from either sample type. Study-wide findings and limitations: Clinical and demographic metadata were provided uncurated, with the amount varying by source and participant.

TCRbeta CDR3 regions were amplified from genomic DNA by means of the immunoSEQ Assay, a bias-controlled multiplex PCR. Concerning the study's data processing: Within the assay, amplification of reference gene primers was used to estimate how many nucleated cells each sample contained. To quantify the absolute abundance of each unique TCRbeta CDR3 rearrangement, sequence reads were collapsed and filtered. For each sample, productive Simpson clonality was calculated by taking the square root of Simpson's diversity index across productive rearrangements. TCRdb carries this immuneACCESS record with in-frame sequences only. Its versions omit some clonotypes, under half of them owing to an unresolved V gene in the studies checked, with the rest unexplained. The V and J calls and the clone size are those of that table, but D and trimming were determined from the DNA. For this sample there are 390,000 or so clones; around 87% appear just once. The ten largest make up about 10% of the sample.

Sequencing was carried out using peripheral blood. The sequence was obtained from a woman in her 30s with COVID-19, enrolled during active disease. The rearranged segments are TRBV28 and TRBJ2-1; tentative D gene TRBD2, with 5 bases matching. The CDR3 reads as follows: CAAGESGLGSYNEQFF. The nucleotides read TGTGCCGCCGGCGAGAGCGGCCTCGGATCCTACAATGAGCAGTTCTTC.